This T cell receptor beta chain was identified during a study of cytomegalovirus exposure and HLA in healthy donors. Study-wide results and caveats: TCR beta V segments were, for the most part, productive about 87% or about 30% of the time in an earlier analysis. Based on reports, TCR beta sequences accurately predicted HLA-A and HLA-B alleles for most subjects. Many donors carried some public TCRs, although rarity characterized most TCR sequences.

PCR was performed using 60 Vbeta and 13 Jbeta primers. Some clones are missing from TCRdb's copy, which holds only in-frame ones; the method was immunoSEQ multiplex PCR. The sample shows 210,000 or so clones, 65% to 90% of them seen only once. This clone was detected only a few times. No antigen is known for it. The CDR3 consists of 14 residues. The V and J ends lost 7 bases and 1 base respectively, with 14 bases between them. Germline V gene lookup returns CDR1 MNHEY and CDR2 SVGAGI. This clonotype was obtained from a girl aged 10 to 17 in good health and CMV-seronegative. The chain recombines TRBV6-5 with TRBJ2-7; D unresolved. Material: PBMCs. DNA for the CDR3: TGTGCCAGCAACAAACAAAGAGGTTCCTACGAGCAGTACTTC. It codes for CASNKQRGSYEQYF.